The TCR beta chain under discussion was sequenced for a study of blood T cell repertoires in COVID-19. Across the study: COVID-19 samples from acute and convalescent phases originated in the United States, Italy and Spain. PBMCs, B-cell-depleted T cells, or T cells provided the cDNA or gDNA that made up the material.

Measured with immunoSEQ multiplex PCR; TCRdb has only the in-frame clones, and not every one. The sample includes about 150,000 clones, 65% to 85% seen only once; the top ten take 3.7%. Germline CDR1 and CDR2: SGHTA and FQGNSA. This CDR3 has 16 amino acids. V lost 5 bases and J lost 4; bases outside the gene matches: 12. The clonotype originates from a woman aged 80 or over with acute or convalescent COVID-19. The chain couples TRBV7-2 to TRBJ1-2, with 8 nucleotides matching TRBD1. Source material: peripheral blood. The CDR3 reads CASSGGTGPQFYGYTF. The CDR3 DNA reads TGTGCCAGCAGCGGCGGGACAGGCCCTCAGTTCTATGGCTACACCTTC.